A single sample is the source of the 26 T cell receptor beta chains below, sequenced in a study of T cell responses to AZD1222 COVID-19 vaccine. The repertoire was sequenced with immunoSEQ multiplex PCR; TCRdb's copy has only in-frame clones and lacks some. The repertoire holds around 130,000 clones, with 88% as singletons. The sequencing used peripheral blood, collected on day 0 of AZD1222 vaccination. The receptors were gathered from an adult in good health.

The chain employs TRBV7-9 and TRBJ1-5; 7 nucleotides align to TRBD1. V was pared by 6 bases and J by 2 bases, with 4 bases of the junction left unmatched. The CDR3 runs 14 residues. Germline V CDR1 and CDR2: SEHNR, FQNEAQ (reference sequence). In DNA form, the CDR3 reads TGTGCCAGCAGTGACACAGGGGGCAATCAGCCCCAGCATTTT. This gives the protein CASSDTGGNQPQHF.

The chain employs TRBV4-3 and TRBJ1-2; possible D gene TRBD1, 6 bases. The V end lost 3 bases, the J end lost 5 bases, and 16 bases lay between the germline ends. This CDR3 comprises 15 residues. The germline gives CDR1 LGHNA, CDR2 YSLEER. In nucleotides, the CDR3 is TGCGCCAGCAGCCACACTAGGGGGGACCCTTATGGCTACACCTTC. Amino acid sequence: CASSHTRGDPYGYTF.

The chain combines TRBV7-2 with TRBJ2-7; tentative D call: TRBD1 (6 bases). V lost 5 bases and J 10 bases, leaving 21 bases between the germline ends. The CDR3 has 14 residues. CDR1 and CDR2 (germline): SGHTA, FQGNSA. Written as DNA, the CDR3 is TGTGCCAGCAGCGCGAATACCGGGACATTTAATCAGTACTTC. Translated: CASSANTGTFNQYF.

The CDR3 sequence is CASSGSPGPPYEQYF. The CDR3 bases are TGTGCCAGCTCAGGGTCTCCAGGGCCACCCTACGAGCAGTACTTC. The rearrangement links TRBV28 to TRBJ2-7; TRBD1 is a possible D gene (5 bases). Per the germline V gene, CDR1 is MDHEN and CDR2 is SYDVKM. The V and J ends lost 8 bases and 2 bases respectively, with 19 bases between them. The CDR3 covers 15 residues.

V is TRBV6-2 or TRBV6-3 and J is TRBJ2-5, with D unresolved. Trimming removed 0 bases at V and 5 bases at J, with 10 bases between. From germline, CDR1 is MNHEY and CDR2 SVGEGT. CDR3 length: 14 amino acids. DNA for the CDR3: TGTGCCAGCAGTTACTCGATTTTTGGGGAGACCCAGTACTTC. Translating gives CASSYSIFGETQYF.

CDR3 nucleotide sequence: TGTGCCAGCAGTTACTCTGGCAGGGCCAATAATTCACCCCTCCACTTT. Protein sequence: CASSYSGRANNSPLHF. The chain is built from TRBV6-5 and TRBJ1-6; a weak D match, TRBD1 (5 bases). Germline loops: CDR1 MNHEY, CDR2 SVGAGI. The CDR3 is 16 amino acids. Trimming cost V 0 bases and J 5 bases, with 11 bases left between them.

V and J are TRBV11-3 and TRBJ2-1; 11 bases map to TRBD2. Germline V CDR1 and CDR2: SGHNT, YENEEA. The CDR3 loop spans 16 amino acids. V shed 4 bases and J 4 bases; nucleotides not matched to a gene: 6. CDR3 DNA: TGTGCCAGCAGCTCCCCCGGGACTAGCGGTTACAATGAGCAGTTCTTC. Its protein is CASSSPGTSGYNEQFF.

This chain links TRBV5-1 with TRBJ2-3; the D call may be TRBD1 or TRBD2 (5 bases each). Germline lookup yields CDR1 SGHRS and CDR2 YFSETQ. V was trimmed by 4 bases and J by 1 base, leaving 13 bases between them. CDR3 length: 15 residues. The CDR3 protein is CASSPRDPGTDTQYF. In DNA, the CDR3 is TGCGCCAGCAGCCCCCGGGACCCGGGCACAGATACGCAGTATTTT.

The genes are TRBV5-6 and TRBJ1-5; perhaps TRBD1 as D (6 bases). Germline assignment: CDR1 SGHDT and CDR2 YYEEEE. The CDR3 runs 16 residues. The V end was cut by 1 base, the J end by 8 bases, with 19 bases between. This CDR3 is CASSLNLDRLGKPQHF. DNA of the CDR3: TGTGCCAGCAGCTTGAACCTTGACAGGCTCGGGAAGCCCCAGCATTTT.

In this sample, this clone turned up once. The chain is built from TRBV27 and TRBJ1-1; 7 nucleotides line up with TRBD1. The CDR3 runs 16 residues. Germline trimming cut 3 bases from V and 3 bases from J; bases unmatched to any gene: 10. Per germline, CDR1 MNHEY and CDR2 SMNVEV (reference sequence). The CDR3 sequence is CASSFLSTGWDTEAFF. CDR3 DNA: TGTGCCAGCAGTTTCCTTTCGACAGGGTGGGACACTGAAGCTTTCTTT.

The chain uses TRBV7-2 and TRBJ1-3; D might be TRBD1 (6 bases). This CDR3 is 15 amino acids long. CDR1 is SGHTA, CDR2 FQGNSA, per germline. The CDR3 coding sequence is TGTGGTTCTGGGAAGGGACATTCCTCTGGAAACACCATATATTTT. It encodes CGSGKGHSSGNTIYF. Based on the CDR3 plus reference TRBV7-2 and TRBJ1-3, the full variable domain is GAGVSQSPSNKVTEKGKDVELRCDPISGHTALYWYRQSLGQGLEFLIYFQGNSAPDKSGLPSDRFSAERTGGSVSTLTIQRTQQEDSAVYLCGSGKGHSSGNTIYFGEGSWLTVV.

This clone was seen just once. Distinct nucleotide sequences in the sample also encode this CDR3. The chain's CDR3 is CASSGQGNTEAFF. The CDR3 DNA sequence: TGTGCCAGCAGCGGACAAGGGAACACTGAAGCTTTCTTT. V and J are TRBV9 and TRBJ1-1; D is unresolved. CDR1 and CDR2 (germline): SGDLS, YYNGEE. V shed 3 bases and J shed 1 base, with 7 bases lying between them. The CDR3 totals 13 residues.

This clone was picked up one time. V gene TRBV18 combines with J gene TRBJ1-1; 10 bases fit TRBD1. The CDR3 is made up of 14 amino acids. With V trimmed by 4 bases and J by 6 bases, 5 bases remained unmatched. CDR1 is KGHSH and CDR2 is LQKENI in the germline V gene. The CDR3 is CASSRPGQGPEAFF. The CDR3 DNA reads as TGTGCCAGCTCACGTCCGGGACAGGGGCCTGAAGCTTTCTTT.

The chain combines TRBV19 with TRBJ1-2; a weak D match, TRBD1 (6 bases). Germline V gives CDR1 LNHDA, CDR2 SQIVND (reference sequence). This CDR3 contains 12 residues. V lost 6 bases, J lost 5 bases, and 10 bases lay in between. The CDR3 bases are TGTGCCAGTAGGGATACAGGGTATGGCTACACCTTC. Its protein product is CASRDTGYGYTF.

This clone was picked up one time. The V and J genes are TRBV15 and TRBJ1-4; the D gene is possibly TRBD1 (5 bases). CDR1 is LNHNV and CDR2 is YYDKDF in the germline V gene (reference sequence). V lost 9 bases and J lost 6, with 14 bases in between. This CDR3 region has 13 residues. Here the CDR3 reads CATGGGIDEKLFF. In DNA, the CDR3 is TGTGCCACGGGTGGGGGAATTGATGAAAAACTGTTTTTT.

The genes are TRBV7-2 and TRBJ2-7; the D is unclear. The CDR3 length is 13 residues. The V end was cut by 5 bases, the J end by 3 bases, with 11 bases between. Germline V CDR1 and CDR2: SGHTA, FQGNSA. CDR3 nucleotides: TGTGCCAGCAGCCCAGACACCTTCTACGAGCAGTACTTC. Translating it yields CASSPDTFYEQYF.

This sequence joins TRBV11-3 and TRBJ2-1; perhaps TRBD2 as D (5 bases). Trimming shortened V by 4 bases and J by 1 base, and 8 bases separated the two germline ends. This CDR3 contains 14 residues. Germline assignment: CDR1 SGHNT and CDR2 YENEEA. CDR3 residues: CASSSGESYNEQFF. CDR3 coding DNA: TGTGCCAGCAGCTCCGGGGAATCCTACAATGAGCAGTTCTTC.

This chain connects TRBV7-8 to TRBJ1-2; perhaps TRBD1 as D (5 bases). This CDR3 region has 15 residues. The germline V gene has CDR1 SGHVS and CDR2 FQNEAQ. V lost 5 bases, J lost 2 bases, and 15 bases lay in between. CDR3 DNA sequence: TGTGCCAGCAGCCCCCAATTAGGGGCGAACTATGGCTACACCTTC. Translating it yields CASSPQLGANYGYTF.

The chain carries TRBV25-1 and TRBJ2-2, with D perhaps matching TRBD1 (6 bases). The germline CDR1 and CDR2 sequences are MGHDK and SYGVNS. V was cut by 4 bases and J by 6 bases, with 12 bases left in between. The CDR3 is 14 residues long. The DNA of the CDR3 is TGTGCCAGCAGTGCACAGGGTAAGGCCGGGGAGCTGTTTTTT. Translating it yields CASSAQGKAGELFF. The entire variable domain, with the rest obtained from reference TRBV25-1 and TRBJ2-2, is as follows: EADIYQTPRYLVIGTGKKITLECSQTMGHDKMYWYQQDPGMELHLIHYSYGVNSTEKGDLSSESTVSRIRTEHFPLTLESARPSHTSQYLCASSAQGKAGELFFGEGSRLTVL.

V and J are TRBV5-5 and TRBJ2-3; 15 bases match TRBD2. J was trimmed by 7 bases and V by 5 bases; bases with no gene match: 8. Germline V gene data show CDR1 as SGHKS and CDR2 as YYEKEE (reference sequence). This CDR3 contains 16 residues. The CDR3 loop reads CASRMPGLAGGNTQYF. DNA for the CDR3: TGTGCCAGCAGGATGCCGGGACTAGCGGGAGGTAATACGCAGTATTTT.

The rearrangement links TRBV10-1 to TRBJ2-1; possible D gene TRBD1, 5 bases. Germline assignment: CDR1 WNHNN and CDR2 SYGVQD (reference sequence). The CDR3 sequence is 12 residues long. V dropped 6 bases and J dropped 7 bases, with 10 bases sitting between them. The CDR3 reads CASSRDRNEQFF. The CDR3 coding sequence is TGCGCCAGCAGCAGAGACAGAAATGAGCAGTTCTTC.

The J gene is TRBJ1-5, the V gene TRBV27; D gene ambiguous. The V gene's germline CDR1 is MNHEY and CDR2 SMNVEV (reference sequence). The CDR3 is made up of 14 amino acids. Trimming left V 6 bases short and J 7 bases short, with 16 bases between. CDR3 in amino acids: CASRGGGEWQPQHF. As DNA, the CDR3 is TGTGCCAGCAGGGGTGGTGGTGAGTGGCAGCCCCAGCATTTT.

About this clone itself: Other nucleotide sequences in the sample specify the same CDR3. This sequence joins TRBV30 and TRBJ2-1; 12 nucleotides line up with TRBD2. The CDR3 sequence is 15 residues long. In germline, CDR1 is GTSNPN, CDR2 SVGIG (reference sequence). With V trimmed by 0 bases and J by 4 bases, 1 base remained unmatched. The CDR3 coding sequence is TGTGCCTGGAGTGTCGGGACTAGCGGGTACAATGAGCAGTTCTTC. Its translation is CAWSVGTSGYNEQFF. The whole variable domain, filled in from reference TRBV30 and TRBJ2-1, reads SQTIHQWPATLVQPVGSPLSLECTVEGTSNPNLYWYRQAAGRGLQLLFYSVGIGQISSEVPQNLSASRPQDRQFILSSKKLLLSDSGFYLCAWSVGTSGYNEQFFGPGTRLTVL.

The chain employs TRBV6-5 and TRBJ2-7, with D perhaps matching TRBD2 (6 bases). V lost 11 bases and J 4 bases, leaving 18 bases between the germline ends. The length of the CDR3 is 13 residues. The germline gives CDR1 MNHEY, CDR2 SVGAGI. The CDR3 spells CASDSGVSYEQYF. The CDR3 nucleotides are TGTGCCTCCGACTCGGGGGTGTCGTACGAGCAGTACTTC.

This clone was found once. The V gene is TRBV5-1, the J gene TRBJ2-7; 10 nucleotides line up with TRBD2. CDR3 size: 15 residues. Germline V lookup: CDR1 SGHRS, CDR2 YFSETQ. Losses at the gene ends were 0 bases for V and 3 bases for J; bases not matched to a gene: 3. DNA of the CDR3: TGCGCCAGCAGCTTGGATACTAGCGGGATCTACGAGCAGTACTTC. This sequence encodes CASSLDTSGIYEQYF.

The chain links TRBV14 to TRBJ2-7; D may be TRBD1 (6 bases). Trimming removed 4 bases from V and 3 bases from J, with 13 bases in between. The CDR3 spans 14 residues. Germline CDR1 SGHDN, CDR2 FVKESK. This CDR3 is CASSPLDRDYEQYF. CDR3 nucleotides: TGTGCCAGCAGCCCGTTGGACAGAGACTACGAGCAGTACTTC.